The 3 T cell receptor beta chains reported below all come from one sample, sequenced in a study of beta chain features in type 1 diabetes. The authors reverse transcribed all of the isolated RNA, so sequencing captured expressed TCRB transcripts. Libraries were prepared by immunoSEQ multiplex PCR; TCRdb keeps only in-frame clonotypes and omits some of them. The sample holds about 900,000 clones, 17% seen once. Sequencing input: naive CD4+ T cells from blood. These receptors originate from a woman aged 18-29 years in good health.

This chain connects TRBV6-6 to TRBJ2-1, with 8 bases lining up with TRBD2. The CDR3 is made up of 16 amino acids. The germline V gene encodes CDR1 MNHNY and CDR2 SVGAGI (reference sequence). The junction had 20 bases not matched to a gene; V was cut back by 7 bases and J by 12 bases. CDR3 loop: CASTISGTRARGAQFF. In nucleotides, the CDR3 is TGTGCCAGCACGATATCCGGGACTAGAGCCCGCGGTGCGCAGTTCTTC.

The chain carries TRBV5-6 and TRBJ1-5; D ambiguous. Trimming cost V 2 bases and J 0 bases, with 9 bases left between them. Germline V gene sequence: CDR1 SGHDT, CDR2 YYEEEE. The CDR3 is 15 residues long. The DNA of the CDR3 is TGTGCCAGCAGCTTTCAAGGAAATAGCAATCAGCCCCAGCATTTT. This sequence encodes CASSFQGNSNQPQHF.

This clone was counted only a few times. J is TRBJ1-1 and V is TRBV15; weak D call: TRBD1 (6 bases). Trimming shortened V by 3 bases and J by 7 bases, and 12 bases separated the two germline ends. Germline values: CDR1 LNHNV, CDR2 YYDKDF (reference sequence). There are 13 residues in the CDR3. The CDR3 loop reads CATSSKQGNEAFF. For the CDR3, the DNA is TGTGCCACCAGCAGTAAGCAGGGGAATGAAGCTTTCTTT.